In its sample, the clone carrying this TCR beta chain was seen a few times. No antigen is known for it. Germline loops: CDR1 SEHNR, CDR2 FQNEAQ (reference sequence). The V gene lost 5 bases and the J gene lost 7 bases, with 15 bases spanning the gap. The CDR3 totals 15 residues. UMIs and sample barcodes were carried by the TCR alpha and TCR beta cDNA libraries that 5'RACE produced using constant-segment primers. A single record per CDR3 protein comes from TCRdb applying MiXCR to the 5' RACE reads. The table includes about 430,000 distinct CDR3 sequences, roughly 18% detected once. The record originates from a study of T-cell memory formation after mild COVID-19. Looking at the study overall: TCR clustering was largely donor specific.

Study-wide points: CD8+ contracting clones occupied EMRA, while CD4+ ones occupied mainly CM and EM.

This clonotype was obtained from a man aged 18 to 29 who had mild COVID-19 (a few samples of this study predate the infection). Cell type and time point are not known. The rearrangement joins TRBV7-9 to TRBJ1-6, with TRBD1 as a possible D gene (6 bases). The specimen sequenced was PBMCs or a T cell subset sorted from them (not recorded which). The CDR3 is CASSPMGDTNSPLHF. CDR3 coding DNA: TGTGCCAGCAGCCCGATGGGGGACACCAATTCACCCCTCCACTTT.